This T cell receptor (beta chain) was sequenced in a study of T-cell memory formation after mild COVID-19. Study-level results: The study found balanced CD4/CD8 in clones contracting day 15 to 85 and a CD4+ lean in later expanders. Clones that contracted clustered mainly in CM and EM if CD4+ and in EMRA if CD8+.

MiXCR, run by TCRdb on the 5' RACE reads, gives a single entry per CDR3 protein. The sample includes hundreds of thousands of distinct CDR3 sequences, approximately 24% of them seen just once. J was trimmed by 5 bases and V by 5 bases; bases with no gene match: 11. Germline lookup yields CDR1 MNHNY and CDR2 SVGAGI (reference sequence). The CDR3 length is 16 residues. Points on this clonotype: What it binds is unknown.

Specimen: PBMCs or a T cell subset sorted from them (not recorded which). The genes are TRBV6-6 and TRBJ1-2, with 10 nucleotides matching TRBD1. This clonotype originated in an adult woman who had mild COVID-19 (a few samples of this study predate the infection). Cell type and time point are not known. The CDR3 nucleotides are TGTGCCAGCAGTCCCCGACAGGGGGCATTAAATTATGGCTACACCTTC. This sequence encodes CASSPRQGALNYGYTF.